Following are 10 T cell receptor beta chains from one sample sequenced in a study of technical replicates of blood from several donors. TCRdb's table, derived via immunoSEQ multiplex PCR, lists solely in-frame clones and lacks some. The sample holds 55,000 to 75,000 clones, 91% seen once. The sample consisted of PBMCs. Receptor source: a human donor in good health. Some clones in this sample may be carry-over from other donors' samples.

This chain connects TRBV18 to TRBJ2-7, with a weak D call TRBD2 (6 bases). CDR1 and CDR2 from the germline V gene are KGHSH and LQKENI. The CDR3 has 15 amino acids. V lost 2 bases, J lost 0 bases, and 11 bases lay in between. DNA for the CDR3: TGTGCCAGCTCACCATTGGGACTGAGCTCCTACGAGCAGTACTTC. Protein product: CASSPLGLSSYEQYF.

V is TRBV4-2 and J is TRBJ1-6; TRBD1 might be the D (6 bases). V was shortened by 2 bases and J by 2 bases, with 13 bases between the two germline ends. The CDR3 has 17 residues. Germline CDR1 is LGHNA and CDR2 is YNFKEQ. The chain's CDR3 is CASSQYGRGTYNSPLHF. The CDR3 nucleotides read TGTGCCAGCAGCCAATATGGCAGGGGCACCTATAATTCACCCCTCCACTTT.

The genes are TRBV14 and TRBJ1-2, with 7 bases fitting TRBD1. The CDR3 has 13 residues. In germline, CDR1 is SGHDN, CDR2 FVKESK. The trim removed 4 bases at V and 4 bases at J, leaving 3 bases unmatched. CDR3 sequence reads: CASSRDRFYGYTF. CDR3 DNA: TGTGCCAGCAGCCGGGACAGATTCTATGGCTACACCTTC. Full variable domain (missing parts from reference TRBV14 and TRBJ1-2): EAGVTQFPSHSVIEKGQTVTLRCDPISGHDNLYWYRRVMGKEIKFLLHFVKESKQDESGMPNNRFLAERTGGTYSTLKVQPAELEDSGVYFCASSRDRFYGYTFGSGTRLTVV.

Regarding this clone: Compared with germline, one end of the junction differs, possibly owing to a read error. The rearrangement joins TRBV18 to TRBJ2-7; 10 bases match TRBD1. The V gene's germline CDR1 is KGHSH and CDR2 LQKENI. CDR3 length: 14 amino acids. The CDR3 spells CASSGFTGTGVLNF. CDR3 sequence (DNA): TGTGCCAGCTCAGGCTTTACCGGGACAGGGGTCTTGAACTTC.

The chain joins TRBV5-6 to TRBJ2-7; no firm D call. The germline CDR1 and CDR2 sequences are SGHDT and YYEEEE. The CDR3 extends over 14 amino acids. Trimming cost V 3 bases and J 1 base, with 11 bases left between them. The CDR3 region is CASSSDGWSYEQYF. DNA of the CDR3: TGTGCCAGCAGCTCTGACGGGTGGTCCTACGAGCAGTACTTC. The whole variable domain, remainder taken from reference TRBV5-6 and TRBJ2-7, is DAGVTQSPTHLIKTRGQQVTLRCSPKSGHDTVSWYQQALGQGPQFIFQYYEEEERQRGNFPDRFSGHQFPNYSSELNVNALLLGDSALYLCASSSDGWSYEQYFGPGTRLTVT.

This CDR3 reads CASSKGAREQYF. CDR3 DNA: TGTGCCAGCAGTAAAGGGGCTCGCGAGCAGTACTTC. This sequence joins TRBV7-9 and TRBJ2-7; D perhaps matches TRBD1 (5 bases). Germline V lookup: CDR1 SEHNR, CDR2 FQNEAQ (reference sequence). The CDR3 spans 12 residues. Trimming shortened V by 6 bases and J by 6 bases, and 12 bases separated the two germline ends. Using reference TRBV7-9 and TRBJ2-7 for the parts outside the CDR3, the full variable domain is DTGVSQNPRHKITKRGQNVTFRCDPISEHNRLYWYRQTLGQGPEFLTYFQNEAQLEKSRLLSDRFSAERPKGSFSTLEIQRTEQGDSAMYLCASSKGAREQYFGPGTRLTVT.

V is TRBV7-2 and J is TRBJ2-5; 15 bases are a match to TRBD2. This CDR3 comprises 17 residues. CDR1 and CDR2 (germline): SGHTA, FQGNSA. V lost 1 base and J lost 5; bases outside the gene matches: 5. CDR3: CASSLGTSGGAGETQYF. The CDR3 coding sequence is TGTGCCAGCAGCTTAGGGACTAGCGGGGGGGCCGGGGAGACCCAGTACTTC.

This chain uses TRBV5-4 with TRBJ2-1; 8 nucleotides match TRBD1. The CDR3 consists of 14 residues. J lost 7 bases, V lost 2 bases, and 5 bases had no gene match. CDR1 and CDR2 (germline): SGHNT, YYREEE (reference sequence). CDR3 sequence reads: CASSLMTGVNEQFF. Written as DNA, the CDR3 is TGTGCCAGCAGCTTAATGACAGGGGTGAATGAGCAGTTCTTC.

V gene TRBV9 combines with J gene TRBJ2-4; the match to TRBD2 covers 10 bases. Germline loops: CDR1 SGDLS, CDR2 YYNGEE. The CDR3 loop spans 13 amino acids. Trimming at V came to 0 bases and at J to 11 bases, leaving 2 bases not matched to a gene. The CDR3 bases are TGTGCCAGCAGCGTAGGCCTAGCGGGGGTTCAGTACTTC. Its translation is CASSVGLAGVQYF.

The CDR3 is CASSWTGGSNEKLFF. The CDR3 DNA reads as TGTGCCAGCAGCTGGACAGGGGGCTCTAATGAAAAACTGTTTTTT. The gene calls are TRBV5-8 and TRBJ1-4; 11 bases match TRBD1. Germline CDR1 SGHTS, CDR2 YDEGEE. V lost 3 bases and J lost 3; bases outside the gene matches: 1. The CDR3 is 15 amino acids.